The entry below describes one T cell receptor beta chain. Its antigen is undetermined. At sampling all donors were nominally healthy, likely with unrecorded immune exposures. The data were obtained in a study of cytomegalovirus exposure and HLA in healthy donors. About the research overall: Some 85 million unique TCRs from HLA-typed donors were held in an early data release. Of a few hundred genotyped donors, around 76% clustered with self-reported Caucasian donors.

The PCR contained 60 Vbeta and 13 Jbeta primers. Using immunoSEQ multiplex PCR, the repertoire was profiled, and TCRdb retains in-frame clones only, with some absent. The sample records roughly 170,000 clones, about four fifths being singletons. This CDR3 has 14 residues. After removal of 11 bases from V and 3 bases from J, the junction contained 8 bases not matched to a gene. Germline loops: CDR1 ENHRY, CDR2 SYGVKD. Findings of the study overall: V- and J-gene trimming in TCR beta was tied to a missense DCLRE1C variant by an analysis performed later.

The TCR comes from a man aged 30 to 39 in good health and CMV-seropositive. This chain uses TRBV10-3 with TRBJ1-1; TRBD1 agrees at 11 bases. Sequencing was done on a sample of PBMCs. CDR3 nucleotides: TGTGCCTCGAAACGGGACAGGGGGGACACTGAAGCTTTCTTT. Translating it yields CASKRDRGDTEAFF.